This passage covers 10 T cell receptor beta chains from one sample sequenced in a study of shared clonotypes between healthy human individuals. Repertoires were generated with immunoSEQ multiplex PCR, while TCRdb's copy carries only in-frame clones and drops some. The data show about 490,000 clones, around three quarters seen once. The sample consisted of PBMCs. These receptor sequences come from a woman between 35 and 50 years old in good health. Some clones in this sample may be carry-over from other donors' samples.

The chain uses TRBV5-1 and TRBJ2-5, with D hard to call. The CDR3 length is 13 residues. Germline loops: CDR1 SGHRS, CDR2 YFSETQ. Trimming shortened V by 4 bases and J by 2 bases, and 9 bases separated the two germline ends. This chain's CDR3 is CASSRAIQETQYF. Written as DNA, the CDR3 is TGCGCCAGCAGCAGGGCAATACAAGAGACCCAGTACTTC.

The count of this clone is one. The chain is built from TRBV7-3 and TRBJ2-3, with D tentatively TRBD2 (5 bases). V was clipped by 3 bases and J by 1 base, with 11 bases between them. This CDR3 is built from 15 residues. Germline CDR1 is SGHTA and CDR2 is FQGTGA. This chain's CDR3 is CASSLPGGRTDTQYF. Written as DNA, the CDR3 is TGTGCCAGCAGCTTGCCAGGCGGGCGCACAGATACGCAGTATTTT.

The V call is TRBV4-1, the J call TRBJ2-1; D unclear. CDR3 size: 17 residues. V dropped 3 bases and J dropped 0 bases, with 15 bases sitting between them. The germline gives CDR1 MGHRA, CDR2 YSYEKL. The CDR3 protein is CASSHTALKGSYNEQFF. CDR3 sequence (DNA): TGCGCCAGCAGCCACACGGCACTCAAAGGCTCCTACAATGAGCAGTTCTTC.

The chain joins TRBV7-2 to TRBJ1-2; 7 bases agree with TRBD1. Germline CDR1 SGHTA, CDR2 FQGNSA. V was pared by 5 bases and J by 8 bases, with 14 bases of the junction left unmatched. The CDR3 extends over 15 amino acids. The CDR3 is CASSQANRGGGGYTF. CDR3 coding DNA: TGTGCCAGCAGCCAAGCTAACAGGGGAGGAGGGGGCTACACCTTC.

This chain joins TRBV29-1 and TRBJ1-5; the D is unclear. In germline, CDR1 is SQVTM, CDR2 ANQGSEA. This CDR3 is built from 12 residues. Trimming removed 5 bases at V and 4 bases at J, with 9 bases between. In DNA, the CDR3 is TGCAGCGTTAGGCACCCGAATCAGCCCCAGCATTTT. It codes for CSVRHPNQPQHF.

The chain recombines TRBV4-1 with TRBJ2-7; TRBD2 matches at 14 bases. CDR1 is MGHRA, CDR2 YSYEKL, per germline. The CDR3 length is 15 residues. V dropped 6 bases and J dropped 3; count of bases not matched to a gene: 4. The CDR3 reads CASRAGTSGSYEQYF. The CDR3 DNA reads TGCGCCAGCAGAGCTGGGACTAGCGGGAGCTACGAGCAGTACTTC.

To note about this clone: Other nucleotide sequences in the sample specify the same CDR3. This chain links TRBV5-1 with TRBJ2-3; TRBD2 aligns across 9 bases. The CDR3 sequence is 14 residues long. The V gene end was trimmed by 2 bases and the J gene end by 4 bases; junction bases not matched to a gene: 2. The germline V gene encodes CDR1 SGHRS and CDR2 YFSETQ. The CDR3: CASSLAGGSDTQYF. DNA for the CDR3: TGCGCCAGCAGCTTAGCGGGAGGTTCAGATACGCAGTATTTT.

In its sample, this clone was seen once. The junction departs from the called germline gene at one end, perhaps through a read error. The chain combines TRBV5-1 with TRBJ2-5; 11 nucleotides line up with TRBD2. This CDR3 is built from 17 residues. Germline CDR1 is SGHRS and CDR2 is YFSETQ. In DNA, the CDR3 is TGCGCCGGCAGCATGAACCCACTAGCGGGAGTTGGGGAGACCCAGTACTTC. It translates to CAGSMNPLAGVGETQYF.

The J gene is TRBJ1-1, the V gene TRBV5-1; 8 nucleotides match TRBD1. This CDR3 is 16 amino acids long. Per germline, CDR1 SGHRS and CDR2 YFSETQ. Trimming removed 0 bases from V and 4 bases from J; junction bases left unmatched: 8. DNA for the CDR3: TGCGCCAGCAGCTTGGGACCAGGGGGCACGGGCACTGAAGCTTTCTTT. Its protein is CASSLGPGGTGTEAFF.

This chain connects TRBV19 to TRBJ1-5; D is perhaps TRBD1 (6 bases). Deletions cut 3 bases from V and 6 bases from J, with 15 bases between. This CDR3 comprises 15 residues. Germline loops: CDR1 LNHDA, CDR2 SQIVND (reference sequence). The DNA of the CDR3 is TGTGCCAGTAGTATTAACAGGGAGTCGGGTCAGCCCCAGCATTTT. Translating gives CASSINRESGQPQHF. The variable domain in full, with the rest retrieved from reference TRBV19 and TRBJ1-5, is DGGITQSPKYLFRKEGQNVTLSCEQNLNHDAMYWYRQDPGQGLRLIYYSQIVNDFQKGDIAEGYSVSREKKESFPLTVTSAQKNPTAFYLCASSINRESGQPQHFGDGTRLSIL.